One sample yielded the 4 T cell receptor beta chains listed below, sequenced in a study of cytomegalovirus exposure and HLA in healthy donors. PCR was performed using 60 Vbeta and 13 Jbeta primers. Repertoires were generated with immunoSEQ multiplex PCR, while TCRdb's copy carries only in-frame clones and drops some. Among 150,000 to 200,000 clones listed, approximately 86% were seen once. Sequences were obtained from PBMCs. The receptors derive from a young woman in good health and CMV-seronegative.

This chain's CDR3 is CASTPGGAGETQYF. The DNA of the CDR3 is TGTGCCAGCACCCCTGGGGGGGCGGGGGAGACCCAGTACTTC. The rearrangement joins TRBV2 to TRBJ2-5; the D gene is possibly TRBD2 (7 bases). Germline V gene lookup returns CDR1 SNHLY and CDR2 FYNNEI. CDR3 length: 14 amino acids. V was cut by 7 bases and J by 5 bases, with 17 bases left in between.

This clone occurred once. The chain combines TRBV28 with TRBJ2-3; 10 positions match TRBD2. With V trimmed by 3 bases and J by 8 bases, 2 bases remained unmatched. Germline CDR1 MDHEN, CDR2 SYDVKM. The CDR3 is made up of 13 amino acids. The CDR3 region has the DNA TGTGCCAGCAGTTTGCCTAGCGGGAGTACGCAGTATTTT. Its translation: CASSLPSGSTQYF.

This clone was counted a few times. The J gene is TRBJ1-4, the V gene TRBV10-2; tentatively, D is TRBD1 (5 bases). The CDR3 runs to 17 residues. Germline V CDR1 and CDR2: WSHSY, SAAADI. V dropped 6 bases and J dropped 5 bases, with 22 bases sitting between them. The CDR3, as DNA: TGCGCCAGCAGAAAAAAGAGGCTTGGCGGGGGGAATGAAAAACTGTTTTTT. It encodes CASRKKRLGGGNEKLFF.

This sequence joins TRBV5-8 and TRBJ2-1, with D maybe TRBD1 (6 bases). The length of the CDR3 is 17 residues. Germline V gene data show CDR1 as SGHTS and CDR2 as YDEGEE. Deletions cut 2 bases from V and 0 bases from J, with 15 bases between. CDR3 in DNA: TGTGCCAGCAGCTTATTTGGGGACATTTACTCCTACAATGAGCAGTTCTTC. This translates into CASSLFGDIYSYNEQFF.